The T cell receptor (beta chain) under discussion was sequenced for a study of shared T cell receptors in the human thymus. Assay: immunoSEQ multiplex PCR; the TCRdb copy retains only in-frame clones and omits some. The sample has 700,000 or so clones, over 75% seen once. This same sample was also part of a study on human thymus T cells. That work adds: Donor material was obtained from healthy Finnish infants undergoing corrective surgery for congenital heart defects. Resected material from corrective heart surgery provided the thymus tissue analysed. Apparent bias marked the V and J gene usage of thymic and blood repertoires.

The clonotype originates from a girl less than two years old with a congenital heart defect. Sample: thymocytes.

This CDR3 reads CAWSSNPALAGDSKRTGELFF. The DNA for the CDR3 is TGTGCCTGGAGTTCCAACCCGGCGCTAGCGGGGGACAGTAAACGAACCGGGGAGCTGTTTTTT. This chain joins TRBV30 and TRBJ2-2, with 10 bases fitting TRBD2. The CDR3 is made up of 21 amino acids. Trimming cost V 2 bases and J 5 bases; bases outside gene matches: 23. From germline, CDR1 is GTSNPN and CDR2 SVGIG (reference sequence). The variable domain in full, with the rest retrieved from reference TRBV30 and TRBJ2-2, is SQTIHQWPATLVQPVGSPLSLECTVEGTSNPNLYWYRQAAGRGLQLLFYSVGIGQISSEVPQNLSASRPQDRQFILSSKKLLLSDSGFYLCAWSSNPALAGDSKRTGELFFGEGSRLTVL.